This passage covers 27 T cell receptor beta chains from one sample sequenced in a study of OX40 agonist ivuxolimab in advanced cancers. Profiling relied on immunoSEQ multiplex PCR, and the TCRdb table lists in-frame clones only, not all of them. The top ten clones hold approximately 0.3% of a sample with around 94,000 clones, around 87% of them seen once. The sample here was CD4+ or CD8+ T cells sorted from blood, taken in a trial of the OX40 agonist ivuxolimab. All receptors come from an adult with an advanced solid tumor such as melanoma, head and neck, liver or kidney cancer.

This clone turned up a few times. CDR3 sequence: CAWSVLRTGGYGYTF. The CDR3 DNA is TGTGCCTGGAGTGTACTCCGGACAGGGGGATATGGCTACACCTTC. The V gene is TRBV30, the J gene TRBJ1-2; the match to TRBD1 covers 10 bases. The CDR3 contains 15 residues. CDR1 GTSNPN and CDR2 SVGIG come from the germline V gene (reference sequence). V shed 0 bases and J 5 bases; nucleotides not matched to a gene: 6.

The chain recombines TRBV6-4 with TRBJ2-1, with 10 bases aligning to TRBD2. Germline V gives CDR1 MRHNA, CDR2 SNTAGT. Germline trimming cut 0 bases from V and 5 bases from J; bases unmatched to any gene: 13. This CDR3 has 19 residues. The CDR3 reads CASSDSALAGAHLDNEQFF. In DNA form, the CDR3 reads TGTGCCAGCAGTGACTCAGCCCTAGCGGGGGCCCACTTGGACAATGAGCAGTTCTTC.

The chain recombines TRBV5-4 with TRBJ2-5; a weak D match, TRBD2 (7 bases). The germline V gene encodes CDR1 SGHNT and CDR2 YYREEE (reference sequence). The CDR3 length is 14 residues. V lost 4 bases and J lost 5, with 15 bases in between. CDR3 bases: TGTGCCAGCAGCCCGCCCGGGGGGCCCGAGACCCAGTACTTC. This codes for CASSPPGGPETQYF.

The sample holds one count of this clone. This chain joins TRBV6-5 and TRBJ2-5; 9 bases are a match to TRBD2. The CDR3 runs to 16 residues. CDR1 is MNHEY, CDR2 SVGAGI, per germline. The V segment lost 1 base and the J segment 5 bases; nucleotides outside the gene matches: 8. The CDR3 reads CASSYYGGGASETQYF. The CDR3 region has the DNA TGTGCCAGCAGTTACTACGGCGGGGGGGCCTCTGAGACCCAGTACTTC.

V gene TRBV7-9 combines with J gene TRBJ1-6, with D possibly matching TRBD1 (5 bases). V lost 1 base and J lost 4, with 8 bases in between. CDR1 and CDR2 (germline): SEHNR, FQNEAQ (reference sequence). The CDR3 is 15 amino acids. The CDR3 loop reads CASSLGDGYNSPLHF. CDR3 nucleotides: TGTGCCAGCAGCTTAGGGGACGGGTATAATTCACCCCTCCACTTT.

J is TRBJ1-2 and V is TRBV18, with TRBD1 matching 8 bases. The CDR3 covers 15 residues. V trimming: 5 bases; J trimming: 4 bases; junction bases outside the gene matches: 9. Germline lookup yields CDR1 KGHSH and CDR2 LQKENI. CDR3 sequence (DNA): TGTGCCAGCTCAGCCTCCCGGGGACAGGTCTATGGCTACACCTTC. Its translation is CASSASRGQVYGYTF.

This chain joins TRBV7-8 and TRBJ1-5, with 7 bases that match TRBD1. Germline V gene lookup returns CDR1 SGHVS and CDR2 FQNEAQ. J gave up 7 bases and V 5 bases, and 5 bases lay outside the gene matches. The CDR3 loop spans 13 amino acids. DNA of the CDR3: TGTGCCAGCAGCGCCCGAGGGGGCCAGCCCCAGCATTTT. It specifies CASSARGGQPQHF.

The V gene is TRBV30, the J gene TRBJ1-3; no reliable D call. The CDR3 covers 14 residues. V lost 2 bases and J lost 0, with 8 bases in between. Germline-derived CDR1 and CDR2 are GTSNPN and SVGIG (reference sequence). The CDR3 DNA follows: TGTGCCTGGAGTAAAGGGAACTCTGGAAACACCATATATTTT. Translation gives CAWSKGNSGNTIYF.

The CDR3 is CASSLSSYNEQFF. DNA of the CDR3: TGCGCCAGCAGCTTAAGCTCCTACAATGAGCAGTTCTTC. The gene calls are TRBV5-1 and TRBJ2-1; D call uncertain. V was shortened by 2 bases and J by 0 bases, with 3 bases between the two germline ends. CDR1 and CDR2 from the germline V gene are SGHRS and YFSETQ. This CDR3 region has 13 residues.

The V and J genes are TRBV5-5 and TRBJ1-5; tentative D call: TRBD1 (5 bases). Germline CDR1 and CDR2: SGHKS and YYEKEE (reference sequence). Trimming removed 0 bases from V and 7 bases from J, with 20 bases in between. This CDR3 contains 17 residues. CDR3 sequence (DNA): TGTGCCAGCAGCTTGGGGGAGTTCGGGGCGCGAGCCCAGCCCCAGCATTTT. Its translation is CASSLGEFGARAQPQHF. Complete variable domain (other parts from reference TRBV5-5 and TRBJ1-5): DAGVTQSPTHLIKTRGQQVTLRCSPISGHKSVSWYQQVLGQGPQFIFQYYEKEERGRGNFPDRFSARQFPNYSSELNVNALLLGDSALYLCASSLGEFGARAQPQHFGDGTRLSIL.

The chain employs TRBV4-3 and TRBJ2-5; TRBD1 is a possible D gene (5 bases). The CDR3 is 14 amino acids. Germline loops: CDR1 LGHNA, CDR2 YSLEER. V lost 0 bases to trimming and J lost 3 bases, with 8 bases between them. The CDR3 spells CASSQDTREETQYF. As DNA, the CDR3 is TGCGCCAGCAGCCAAGACACCAGGGAAGAGACCCAGTACTTC.

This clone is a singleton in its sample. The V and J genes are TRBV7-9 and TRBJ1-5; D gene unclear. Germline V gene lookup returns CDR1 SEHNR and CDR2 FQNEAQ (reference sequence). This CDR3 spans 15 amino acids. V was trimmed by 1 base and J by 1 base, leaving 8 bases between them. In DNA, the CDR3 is TGTGCCAGCAGCTTAGATGGCGTAAGCAATCAGCCCCAGCATTTT. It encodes CASSLDGVSNQPQHF. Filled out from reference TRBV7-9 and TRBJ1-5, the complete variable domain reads DTGVSQNPRHKITKRGQNVTFRCDPISEHNRLYWYRQTLGQGPEFLTYFQNEAQLEKSRLLSDRFSAERPKGSFSTLEIQRTEQGDSAMYLCASSLDGVSNQPQHFGDGTRLSIL.

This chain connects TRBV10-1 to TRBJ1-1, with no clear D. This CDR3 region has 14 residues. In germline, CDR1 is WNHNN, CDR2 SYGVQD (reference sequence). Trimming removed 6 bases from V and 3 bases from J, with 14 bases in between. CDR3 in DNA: TGCGCCAGCAGCGCTACACGCGGGGACACTGAAGCTTTCTTT. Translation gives CASSATRGDTEAFF.

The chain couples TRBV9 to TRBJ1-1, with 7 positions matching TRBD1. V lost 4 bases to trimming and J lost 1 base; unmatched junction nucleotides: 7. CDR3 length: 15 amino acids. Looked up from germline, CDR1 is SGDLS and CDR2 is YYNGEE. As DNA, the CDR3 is TGTGCCAGCAGCCCCGAGGACAGGCCGAACACTGAAGCTTTCTTT. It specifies CASSPEDRPNTEAFF.

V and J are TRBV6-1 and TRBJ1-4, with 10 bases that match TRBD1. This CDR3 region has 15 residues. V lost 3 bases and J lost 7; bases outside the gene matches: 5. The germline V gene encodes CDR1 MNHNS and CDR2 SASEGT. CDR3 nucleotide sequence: TGTGCCAGCAGTGATCAGGGACAGGGGCGTGAAAAACTGTTTTTT. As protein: CASSDQGQGREKLFF.

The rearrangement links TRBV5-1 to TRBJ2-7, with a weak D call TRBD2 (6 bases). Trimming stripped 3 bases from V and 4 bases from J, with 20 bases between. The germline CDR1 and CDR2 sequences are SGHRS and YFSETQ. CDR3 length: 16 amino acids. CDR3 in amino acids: CASSSVPGGSGYEQYF. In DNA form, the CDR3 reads TGCGCCAGCAGCTCGGTTCCTGGGGGGTCGGGGTACGAGCAGTACTTC.

DNA of the CDR3: TGCGCCAGCAGCGGGGGGGCCAGCACAGATACGCAGTATTTT. It is translated as CASSGGASTDTQYF. This chain connects TRBV5-1 to TRBJ2-3; D is perhaps TRBD2 (7 bases). Trimming cost V 4 bases and J 0 bases, with 9 bases left between them. Per the germline V gene, CDR1 is SGHRS and CDR2 is YFSETQ. The CDR3 consists of 14 residues. Looking up the rest from reference TRBV5-1 and TRBJ2-3 gives the full variable domain: KAGVTQTPRYLIKTRGQQVTLSCSPISGHRSVSWYQQTPGQGLQFLFEYFSETQRNKGNFPGRFSGRQFSNSRSEMNVSTLELGDSALYLCASSGGASTDTQYFGPGTRLTVL.

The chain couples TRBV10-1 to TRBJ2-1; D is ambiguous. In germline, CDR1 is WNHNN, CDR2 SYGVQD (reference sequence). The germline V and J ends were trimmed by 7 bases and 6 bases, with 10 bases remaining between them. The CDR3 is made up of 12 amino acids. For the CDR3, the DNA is TGCGCCAGCAATGGTGGGGTCAATGAGCAGTTCTTC. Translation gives CASNGGVNEQFF.

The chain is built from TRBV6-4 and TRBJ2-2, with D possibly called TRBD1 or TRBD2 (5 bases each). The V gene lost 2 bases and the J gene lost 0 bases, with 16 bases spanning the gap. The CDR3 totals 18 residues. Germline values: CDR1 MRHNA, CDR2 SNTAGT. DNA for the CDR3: TGTGCCAGCAGTGACCCCTTGGGACGTTTATCGAACACCGGGGAGCTGTTTTTT. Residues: CASSDPLGRLSNTGELFF.

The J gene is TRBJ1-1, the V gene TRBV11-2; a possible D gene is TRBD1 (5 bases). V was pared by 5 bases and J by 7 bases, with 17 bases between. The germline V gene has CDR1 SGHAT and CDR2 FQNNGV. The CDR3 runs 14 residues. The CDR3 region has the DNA TGTGCCAGCAGCGACTGGGACCGCGACGTTGAAGCTTTCTTT. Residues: CASSDWDRDVEAFF.

The CDR3 region has the DNA TGTGCCAGTAGTCCGGGACAGGCGTCGAGCTCCTATAATTCACCCCTCCACTTT. Protein: CASSPGQASSSYNSPLHF. The chain couples TRBV19 to TRBJ1-6, with TRBD1 matching 8 bases. J lost 0 bases, V lost 5 bases, and 9 bases had no gene match. Germline loops: CDR1 LNHDA, CDR2 SQIVND (reference sequence). This CDR3 is 18 amino acids long.

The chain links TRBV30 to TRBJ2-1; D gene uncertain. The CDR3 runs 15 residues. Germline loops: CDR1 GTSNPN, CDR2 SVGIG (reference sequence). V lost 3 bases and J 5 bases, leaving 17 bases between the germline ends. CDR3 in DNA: TGTGCCTGGAGGACCCTTACCAATTTTCACAATGAGCAGTTCTTC. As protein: CAWRTLTNFHNEQFF.

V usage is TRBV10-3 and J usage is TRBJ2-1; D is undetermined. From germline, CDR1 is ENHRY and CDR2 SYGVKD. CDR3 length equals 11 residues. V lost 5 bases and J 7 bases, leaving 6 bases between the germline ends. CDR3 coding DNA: TGTGCCATCAGTCGCGGAAATGAGCAGTTCTTC. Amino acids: CAISRGNEQFF.

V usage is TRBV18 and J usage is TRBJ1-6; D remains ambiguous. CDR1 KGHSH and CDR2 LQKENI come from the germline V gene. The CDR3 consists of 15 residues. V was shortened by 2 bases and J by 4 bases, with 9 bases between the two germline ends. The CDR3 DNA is TGTGCCAGCTCACCAGTTCCCGGATATAATTCACCCCTCCACTTT. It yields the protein CASSPVPGYNSPLHF.

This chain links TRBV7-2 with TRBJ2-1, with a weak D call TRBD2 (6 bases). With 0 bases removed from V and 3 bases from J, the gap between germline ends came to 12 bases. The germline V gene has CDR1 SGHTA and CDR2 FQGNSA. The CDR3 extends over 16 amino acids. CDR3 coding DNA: TGTGCCAGCAGCTTAGCCGTAGCGGCCCTCTACAATGAGCAGTTCTTC. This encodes CASSLAVAALYNEQFF.

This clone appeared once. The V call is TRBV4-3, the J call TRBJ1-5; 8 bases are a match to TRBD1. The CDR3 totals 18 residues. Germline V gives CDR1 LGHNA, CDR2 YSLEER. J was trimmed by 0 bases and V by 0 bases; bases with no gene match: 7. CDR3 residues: CASSQDWTGTYSNQPQHF. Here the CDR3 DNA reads TGCGCCAGCAGCCAAGATTGGACAGGGACCTATAGCAATCAGCCCCAGCATTTT.

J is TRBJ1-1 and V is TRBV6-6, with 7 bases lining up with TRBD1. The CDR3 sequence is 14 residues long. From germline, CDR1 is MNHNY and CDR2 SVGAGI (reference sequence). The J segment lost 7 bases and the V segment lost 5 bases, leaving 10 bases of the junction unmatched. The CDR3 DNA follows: TGTGCCAGCAGTATTCGGGACAGCCGATATGAAGCTTTCTTT. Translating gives CASSIRDSRYEAFF.